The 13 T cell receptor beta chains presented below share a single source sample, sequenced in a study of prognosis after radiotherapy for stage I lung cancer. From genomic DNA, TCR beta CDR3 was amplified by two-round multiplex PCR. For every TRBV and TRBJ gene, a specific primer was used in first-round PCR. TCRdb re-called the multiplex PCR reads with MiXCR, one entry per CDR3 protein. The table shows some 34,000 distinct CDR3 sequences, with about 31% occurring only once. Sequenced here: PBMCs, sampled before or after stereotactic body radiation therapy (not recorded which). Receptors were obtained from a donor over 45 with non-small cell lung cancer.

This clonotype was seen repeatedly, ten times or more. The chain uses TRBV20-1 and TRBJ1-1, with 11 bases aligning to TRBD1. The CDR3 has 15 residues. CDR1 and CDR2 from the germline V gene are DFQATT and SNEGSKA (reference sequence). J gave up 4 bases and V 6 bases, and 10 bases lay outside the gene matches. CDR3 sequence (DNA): TGCAGTGCCATCGGGACAGGGGGGTTTGTCACTGAAGCTTTCTTT. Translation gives CSAIGTGGFVTEAFF.

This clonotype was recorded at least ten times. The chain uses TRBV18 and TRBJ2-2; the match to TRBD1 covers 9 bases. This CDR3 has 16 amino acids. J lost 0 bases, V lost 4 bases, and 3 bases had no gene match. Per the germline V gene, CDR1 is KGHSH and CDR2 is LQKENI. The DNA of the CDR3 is TGTGCCAGCTCACTACAGGGGGCAACGAACACCGGGGAGCTGTTTTTT. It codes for CASSLQGATNTGELFF.

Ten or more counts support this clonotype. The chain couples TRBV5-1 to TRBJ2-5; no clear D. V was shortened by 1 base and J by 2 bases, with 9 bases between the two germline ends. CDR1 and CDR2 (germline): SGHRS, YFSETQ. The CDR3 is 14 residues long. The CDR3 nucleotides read TGCGCCAGCAGCTTGAAGGGCAGTCAAGAGACCCAGTACTTC. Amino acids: CASSLKGSQETQYF.

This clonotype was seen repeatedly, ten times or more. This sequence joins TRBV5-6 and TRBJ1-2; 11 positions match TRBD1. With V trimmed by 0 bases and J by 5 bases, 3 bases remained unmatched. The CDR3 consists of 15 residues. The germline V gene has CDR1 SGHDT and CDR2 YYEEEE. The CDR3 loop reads CASSLGTGGDYGYTF. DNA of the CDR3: TGTGCCAGCAGCTTGGGGACAGGGGGCGATTATGGCTACACCTTC.

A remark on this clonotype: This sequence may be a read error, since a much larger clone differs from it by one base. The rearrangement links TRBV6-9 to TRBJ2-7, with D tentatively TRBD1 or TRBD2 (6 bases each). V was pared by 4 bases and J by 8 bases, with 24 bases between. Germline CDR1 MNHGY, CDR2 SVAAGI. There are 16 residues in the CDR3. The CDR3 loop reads CASSSMGGRREGKQYF. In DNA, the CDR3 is TGTGCCAGCAGTTCCATGGGGGGCCGCCGGGAAGGCAAGCAGTACTTC.

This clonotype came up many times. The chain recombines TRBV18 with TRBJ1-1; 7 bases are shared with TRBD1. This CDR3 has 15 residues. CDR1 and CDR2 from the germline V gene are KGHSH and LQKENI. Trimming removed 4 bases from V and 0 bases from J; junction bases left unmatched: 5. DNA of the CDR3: TGTGCCAGCTCACAATCGGGACAGATGAACACTGAAGCTTTCTTT. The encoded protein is CASSQSGQMNTEAFF.

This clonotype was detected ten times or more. CDR3 sequence reads: CAWTGRGYGDTQYF. The CDR3 coding sequence is TGTGCCTGGACGGGAAGGGGGTATGGAGATACGCAGTATTTT. The chain couples TRBV30 to TRBJ2-3, with D tentatively TRBD1 (6 bases). Germline V gene data show CDR1 as GTSNPN and CDR2 as SVGIG (reference sequence). CDR3 length: 14 amino acids. Trimming took off 4 bases at V and 5 bases at J, with 16 bases between the two ends.

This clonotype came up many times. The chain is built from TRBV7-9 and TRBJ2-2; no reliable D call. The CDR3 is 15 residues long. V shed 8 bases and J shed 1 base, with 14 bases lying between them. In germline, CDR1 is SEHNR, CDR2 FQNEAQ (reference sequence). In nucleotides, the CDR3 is TGTGCCAGCTCCGTCGCCTCAGGGAACACCGGGGAGCTGTTTTTT. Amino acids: CASSVASGNTGELFF.

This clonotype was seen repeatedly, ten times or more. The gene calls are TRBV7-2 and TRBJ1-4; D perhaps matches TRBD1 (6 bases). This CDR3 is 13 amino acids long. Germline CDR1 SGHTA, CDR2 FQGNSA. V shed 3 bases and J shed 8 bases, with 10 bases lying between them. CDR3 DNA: TGTGCCAGCAGCTTGGGGGGCGGGGAAAAACTGTTTTTT. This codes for CASSLGGGEKLFF.

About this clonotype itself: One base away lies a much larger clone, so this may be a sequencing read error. CDR3: CASSGYVTSESSYNEQFF. The CDR3 DNA follows: TGTGCCAGCAGTGGGTACGTGACTAGCGAGAGCTCCTACAATGAGCAGTTCTTC. The J gene is TRBJ2-1, the V gene TRBV6-2 or TRBV6-3; 8 nucleotides agree with TRBD2. Losses at the gene ends were 5 bases for V and 0 bases for J; bases not matched to a gene: 12. The CDR3 spans 18 residues. CDR1 is MNHEY and CDR2 is SVGEGT in the germline V gene.

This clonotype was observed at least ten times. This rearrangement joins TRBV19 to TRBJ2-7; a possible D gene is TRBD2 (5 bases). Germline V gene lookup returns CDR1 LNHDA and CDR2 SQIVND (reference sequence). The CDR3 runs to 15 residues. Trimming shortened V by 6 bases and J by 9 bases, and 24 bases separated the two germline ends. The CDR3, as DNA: TGTGCCAGTAGCGGCCACCGGGCGCCCGGGGAAGGGCAGTACTTC. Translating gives CASSGHRAPGEGQYF.

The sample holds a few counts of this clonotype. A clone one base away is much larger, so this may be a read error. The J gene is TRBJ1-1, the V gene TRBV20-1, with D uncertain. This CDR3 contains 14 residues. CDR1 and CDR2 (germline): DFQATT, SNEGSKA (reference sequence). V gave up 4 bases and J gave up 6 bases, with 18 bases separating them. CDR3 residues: CSANPVGRYAEAFF. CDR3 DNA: TGCAGTGCTAACCCTGTGGGGAGGTACGCTGAAGCTTTCTTT.

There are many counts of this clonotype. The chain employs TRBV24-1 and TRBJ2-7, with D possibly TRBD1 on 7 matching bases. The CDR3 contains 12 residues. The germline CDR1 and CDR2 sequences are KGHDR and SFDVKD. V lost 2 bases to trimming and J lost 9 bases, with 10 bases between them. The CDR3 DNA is TGTGCCACCAGTGATTCAGGGGGGAGGCAGTACTTC. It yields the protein CATSDSGGRQYF.